The clone carrying this T cell receptor beta chain showed up just a few times. Its antigen is still unknown. This sample is drawn from a study of T-cell memory formation after mild COVID-19. Study-wide background: Largely, TCR clusters stayed within a single donor.

V lost 4 bases to trimming and J lost 0 bases, with 10 bases between them. Germline V lookup: CDR1 LGHNA, CDR2 YNFKEQ. The CDR3 is made up of 14 amino acids. 5'RACE primed at constant segments yielded TCR alpha and TCR beta cDNA libraries bearing sample barcodes and UMIs. In TCRdb, the 5' RACE reads were re-called with MiXCR into one record per CDR3 protein. The sample lists fewer than 60,000 distinct CDR3 sequences, more than 10% occurring once. General study findings and limits: Pre-infection memory showed some responding clones, and this suggested that cross-reactive memory joined.

The source is a man aged 18-30 years who had mild COVID-19 (a few samples of this study predate the infection). Cell type and time point are not known. J is TRBJ2-7 and V is TRBV4-2, with a weak D call TRBD1 (6 bases). The sequenced sample was PBMCs or a T cell subset sorted from them (not recorded which). The CDR3 DNA reads TGTGCCAGCAGCCCGGGACACAACTCCTACGAGCAGTACTTC. Its protein is CASSPGHNSYEQYF.